What follows are 5 T cell receptor beta chains derived from one specimen sequenced in a study of T cells in Graves' hyperthyroidism and ophthalmopathy. RNA transcripts yielded amplified TCR beta CDR3 regions. The HTBI primer set drove a first-round RT-PCR of the TCR CDR3. Using its own MiXCR run on the multiplex PCR reads, TCRdb lists one record per CDR3 protein. There are about 420,000 distinct CDR3 sequences in the sample; around 14% occur only once, and approximately 14% lies in the top ten. The specimen was blood. Source of these receptors: a woman under 30 with Graves' hyperthyroidism.

This clonotype occurred a few times. The chain couples TRBV10-2 to TRBJ1-2, with D unclear. Germline CDR1 and CDR2: WSHSY and SAAADI. The CDR3 has 15 amino acids. V was cut by 7 bases and J by 3 bases, with 18 bases left in between. The CDR3 sequence is CASKQGPRMDYGYTF. As DNA, the CDR3 is TGCGCCAGCAAACAAGGGCCCCGGATGGACTATGGCTACACCTTC.

This clonotype appeared a few times. The chain uses TRBV20-1 and TRBJ1-5; D remains unclear. The CDR3 totals 15 residues. Germline CDR1 and CDR2: DFQATT and SNEGSKA (reference sequence). V was shortened by 6 bases and J by 8 bases, with 23 bases between the two germline ends. CDR3 in amino acids: CSATQTDGGRKPQHF. In nucleotides, the CDR3 is TGCAGTGCCACCCAGACGGACGGAGGTAGGAAGCCCCAGCATTTT.

The CDR3 spells CSARFRHPHTLWTEAFF. Here the CDR3 DNA reads TGCAGTGCTAGGTTCAGACATCCTCACACCCTTTGGACTGAAGCTTTCTTT. The chain employs TRBV20-1 and TRBJ1-1; no clear D gene. The CDR3 contains 17 residues. Trimming left V 3 bases short and J 5 bases short, with 25 bases between. The germline gives CDR1 DFQATT, CDR2 SNEGSKA (reference sequence).

This clonotype was found a few times. The chain uses TRBV28 and TRBJ1-3, with D tentatively TRBD1 (5 bases). From germline, CDR1 is MDHEN and CDR2 SYDVKM. The CDR3 totals 15 residues. V was shortened by 6 bases and J by 2 bases, with 14 bases between the two germline ends. For the CDR3, the DNA is TGTGCCAGCAGACTGGGGGGGATTCCTGGAAACACCATATATTTT. This codes for CASRLGGIPGNTIYF. Combining the CDR3 with reference TRBV28 and TRBJ1-3 gives the whole variable domain DVKVTQSSRYLVKRTGEKVFLECVQDMDHENMFWYRQDPGLGLRLIYFSYDVKMKEKGDIPEGYSVSREKKERFSLILESASTNQTSMYLCASRLGGIPGNTIYFGEGSWLTVV.

The V and J genes are TRBV5-4 and TRBJ1-2, with 7 bases lining up with TRBD1. This CDR3 region has 15 residues. V was pared by 2 bases and J by 4 bases, with 8 bases of the junction left unmatched. Germline CDR1 reads SGHNT; CDR2 reads YYREEE (reference sequence). The CDR3 bases are TGTGCCAGCAGCTTCGGGACAGCACCTCCCTATGGCTACACCTTC. Amino acid sequence: CASSFGTAPPYGYTF.